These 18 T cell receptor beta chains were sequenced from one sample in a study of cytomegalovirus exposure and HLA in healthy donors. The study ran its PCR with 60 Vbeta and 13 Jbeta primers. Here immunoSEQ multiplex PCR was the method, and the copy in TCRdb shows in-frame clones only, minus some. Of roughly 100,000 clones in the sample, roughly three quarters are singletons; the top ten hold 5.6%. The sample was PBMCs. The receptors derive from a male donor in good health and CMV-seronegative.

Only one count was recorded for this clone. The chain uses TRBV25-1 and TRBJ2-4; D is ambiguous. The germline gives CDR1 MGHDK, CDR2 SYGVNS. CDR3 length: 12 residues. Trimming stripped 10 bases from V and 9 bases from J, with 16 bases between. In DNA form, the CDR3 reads TGTGCCACAGCGCTTCCGGGTGGCATTCAGTACTTC. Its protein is CATALPGGIQYF. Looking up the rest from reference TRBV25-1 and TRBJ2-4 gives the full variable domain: EADIYQTPRYLVIGTGKKITLECSQTMGHDKMYWYQQDPGMELHLIHYSYGVNSTEKGDLSSESTVSRIRTEHFPLTLESARPSHTSQYLCATALPGGIQYFGAGTRLSVL.

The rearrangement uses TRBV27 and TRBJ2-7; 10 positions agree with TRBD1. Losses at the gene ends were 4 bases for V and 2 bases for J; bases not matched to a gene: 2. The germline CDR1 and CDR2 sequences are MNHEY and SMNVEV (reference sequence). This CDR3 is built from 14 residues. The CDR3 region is CASSYGTGAYEQYF. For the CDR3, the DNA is TGTGCCAGCAGTTATGGGACAGGGGCCTACGAGCAGTACTTC.

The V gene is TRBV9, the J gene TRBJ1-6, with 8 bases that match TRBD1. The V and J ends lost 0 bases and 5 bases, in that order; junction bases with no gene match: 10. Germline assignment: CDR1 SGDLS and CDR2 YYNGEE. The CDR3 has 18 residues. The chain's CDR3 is CASSVASAGTGNNSPLHF. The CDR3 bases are TGTGCCAGCAGCGTAGCTTCTGCCGGGACAGGCAATAATTCACCCCTCCACTTT. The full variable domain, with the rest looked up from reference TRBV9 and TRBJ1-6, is DSGVTQTPKHLITATGQRVTLRCSPRSGDLSVYWYQQSLDQGLQFLIQYYNGEERAKGNILERFSAQQFPDLHSELNLSSLELGDSALYFCASSVASAGTGNNSPLHFGNGTRLTVT.

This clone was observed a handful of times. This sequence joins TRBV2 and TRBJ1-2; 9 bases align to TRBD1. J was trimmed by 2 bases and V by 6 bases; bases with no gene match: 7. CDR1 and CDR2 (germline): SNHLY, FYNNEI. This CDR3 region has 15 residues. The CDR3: CASREPQGANYGYTF. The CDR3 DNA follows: TGTGCCAGCAGAGAACCACAGGGGGCGAACTATGGCTACACCTTC. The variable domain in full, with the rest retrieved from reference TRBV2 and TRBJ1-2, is EPEVTQTPSHQVTQMGQEVILRCVPISNHLYFYWYRQILGQKVEFLVSFYNNEISEKSEIFDDQFSVERPDGSNFTLKIRSTKLEDSAMYFCASREPQGANYGYTFGSGTRLTVV.

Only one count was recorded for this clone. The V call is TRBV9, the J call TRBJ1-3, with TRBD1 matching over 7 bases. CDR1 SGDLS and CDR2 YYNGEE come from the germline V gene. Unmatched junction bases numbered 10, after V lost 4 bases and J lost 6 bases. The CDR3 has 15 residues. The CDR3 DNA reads TGTGCCAGCAGCCCGCAGGGGGTCAAGGCAAACACCATATATTTT. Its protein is CASSPQGVKANTIYF.

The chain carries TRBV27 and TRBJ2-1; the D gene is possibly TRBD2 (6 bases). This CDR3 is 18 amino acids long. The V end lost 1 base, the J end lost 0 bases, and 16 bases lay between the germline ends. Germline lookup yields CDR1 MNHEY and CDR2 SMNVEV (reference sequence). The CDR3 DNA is TGTGCCAGCAGTTTATGGGGAGGAAGCGGATCCTCCTACAATGAGCAGTTCTTC. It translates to CASSLWGGSGSSYNEQFF.

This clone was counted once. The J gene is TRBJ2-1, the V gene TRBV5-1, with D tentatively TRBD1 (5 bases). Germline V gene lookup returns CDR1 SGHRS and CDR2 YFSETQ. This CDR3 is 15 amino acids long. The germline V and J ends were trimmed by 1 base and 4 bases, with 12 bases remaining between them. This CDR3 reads CASSLWQGVYNEQFF. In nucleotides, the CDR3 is TGCGCCAGCAGCTTGTGGCAGGGTGTGTACAATGAGCAGTTCTTC.

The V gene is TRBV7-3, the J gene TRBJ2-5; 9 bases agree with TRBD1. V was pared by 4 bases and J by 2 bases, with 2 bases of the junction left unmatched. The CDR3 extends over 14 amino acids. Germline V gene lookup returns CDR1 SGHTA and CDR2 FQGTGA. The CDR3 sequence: CASSWGTGQETQYF. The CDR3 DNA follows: TGTGCCAGCAGCTGGGGGACAGGGCAAGAGACCCAGTACTTC.

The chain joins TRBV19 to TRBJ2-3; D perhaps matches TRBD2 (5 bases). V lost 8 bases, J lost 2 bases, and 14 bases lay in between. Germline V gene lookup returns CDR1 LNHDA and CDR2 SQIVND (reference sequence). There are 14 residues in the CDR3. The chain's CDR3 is CASHTRHFTDTQYF. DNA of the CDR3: TGTGCCAGTCATACTAGACATTTCACAGATACGCAGTATTTT.

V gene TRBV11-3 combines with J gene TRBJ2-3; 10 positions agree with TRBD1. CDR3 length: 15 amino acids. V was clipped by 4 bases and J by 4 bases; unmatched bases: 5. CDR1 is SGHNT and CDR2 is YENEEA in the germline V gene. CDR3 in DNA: TGTGCCAGCAGCTCCTCCGGGACAGGGGCAGATACGCAGTATTTT. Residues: CASSSSGTGADTQYF.

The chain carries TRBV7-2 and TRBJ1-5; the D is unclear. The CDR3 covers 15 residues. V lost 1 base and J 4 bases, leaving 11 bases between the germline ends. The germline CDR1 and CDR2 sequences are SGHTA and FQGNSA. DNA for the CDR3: TGTGCCAGCAGCTTAGTGAGAACAGATAATCAGCCCCAGCATTTT. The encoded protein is CASSLVRTDNQPQHF. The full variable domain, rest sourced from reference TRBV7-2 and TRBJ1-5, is GAGVSQSPSNKVTEKGKDVELRCDPISGHTALYWYRQSLGQGLEFLIYFQGNSAPDKSGLPSDRFSAERTGGSVSTLTIQRTQQEDSAVYLCASSLVRTDNQPQHFGDGTRLSIL.

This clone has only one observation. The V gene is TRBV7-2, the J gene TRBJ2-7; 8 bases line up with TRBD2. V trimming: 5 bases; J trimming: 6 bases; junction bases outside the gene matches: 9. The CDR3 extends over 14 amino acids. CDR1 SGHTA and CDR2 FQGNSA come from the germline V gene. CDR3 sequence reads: CASSPQAGEVEQYF. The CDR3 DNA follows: TGTGCCAGCAGCCCCCAAGCGGGAGAAGTCGAGCAGTACTTC.

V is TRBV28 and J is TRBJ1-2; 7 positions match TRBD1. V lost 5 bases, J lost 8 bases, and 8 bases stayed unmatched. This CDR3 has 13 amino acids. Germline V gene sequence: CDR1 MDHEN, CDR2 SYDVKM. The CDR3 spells CASSPGTEDGYTF. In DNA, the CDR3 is TGTGCCAGCAGTCCAGGGACAGAGGACGGCTACACCTTC.

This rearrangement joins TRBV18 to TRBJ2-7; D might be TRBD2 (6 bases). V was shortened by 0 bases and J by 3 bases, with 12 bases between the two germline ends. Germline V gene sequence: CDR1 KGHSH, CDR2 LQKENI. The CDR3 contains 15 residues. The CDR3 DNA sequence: TGTGCCAGCTCACCACCGTCGGGAGCTCTCTACGAGCAGTACTTC. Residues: CASSPPSGALYEQYF.

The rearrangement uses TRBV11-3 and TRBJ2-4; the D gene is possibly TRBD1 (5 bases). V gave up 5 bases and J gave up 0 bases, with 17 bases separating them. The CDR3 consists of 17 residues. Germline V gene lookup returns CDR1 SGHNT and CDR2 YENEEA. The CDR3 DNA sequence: TGTGCCAGCAGCACAGGACGGCTGGAATTAGCCAAAAACATTCAGTACTTC. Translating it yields CASSTGRLELAKNIQYF.

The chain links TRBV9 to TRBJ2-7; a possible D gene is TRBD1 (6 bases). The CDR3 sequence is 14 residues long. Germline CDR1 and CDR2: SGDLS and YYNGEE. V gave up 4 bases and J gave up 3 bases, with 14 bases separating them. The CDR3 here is CASSPGQLNYEQYF. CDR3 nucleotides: TGTGCCAGCAGCCCGGGACAACTCAACTACGAGCAGTACTTC. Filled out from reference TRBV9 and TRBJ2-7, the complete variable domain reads DSGVTQTPKHLITATGQRVTLRCSPRSGDLSVYWYQQSLDQGLQFLIQYYNGEERAKGNILERFSAQQFPDLHSELNLSSLELGDSALYFCASSPGQLNYEQYFGPGTRLTVT.

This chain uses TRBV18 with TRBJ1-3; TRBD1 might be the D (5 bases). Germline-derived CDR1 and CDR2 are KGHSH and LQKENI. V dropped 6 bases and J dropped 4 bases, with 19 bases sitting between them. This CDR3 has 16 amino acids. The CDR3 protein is CASSLDSPAGGNTIYF. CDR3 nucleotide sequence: TGTGCCAGCTCCCTTGACAGTCCAGCGGGCGGAAACACCATATATTTT. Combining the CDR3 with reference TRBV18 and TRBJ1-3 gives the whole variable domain NAGVMQNPRHLVRRRGQEARLRCSPMKGHSHVYWYRQLPEEGLKFMVYLQKENIIDESGMPKERFSAEFPKEGPSILRIQQVVRGDSAAYFCASSLDSPAGGNTIYFGEGSWLTVV.

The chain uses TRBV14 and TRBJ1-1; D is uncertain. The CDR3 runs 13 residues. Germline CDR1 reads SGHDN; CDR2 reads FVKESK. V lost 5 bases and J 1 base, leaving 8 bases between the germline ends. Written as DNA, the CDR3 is TGTGCCAGCAGCTCCTACAGGAACACTGAAGCTTTCTTT. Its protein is CASSSYRNTEAFF. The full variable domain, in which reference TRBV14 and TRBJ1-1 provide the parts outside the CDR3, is EAGVTQFPSHSVIEKGQTVTLRCDPISGHDNLYWYRRVMGKEIKFLLHFVKESKQDESGMPNNRFLAERTGGTYSTLKVQPAELEDSGVYFCASSSYRNTEAFFGQGTRLTVV.